These 22 T cell receptor beta chains share one sample of origin, sequenced in a study of blood T cell repertoires in COVID-19. Repertoires were generated with immunoSEQ multiplex PCR, while TCRdb's copy carries only in-frame clones and drops some. The sample includes around 88,000 clones, about 85% seen only once; the top ten take around a tenth. What was sequenced was peripheral blood. The source is an elderly woman with acute or convalescent COVID-19.

The chain joins TRBV7-2 to TRBJ2-7; 8 nucleotides line up with TRBD2. The CDR3 consists of 15 residues. Per the germline V gene, CDR1 is SGHTA and CDR2 is FQGNSA. V trimming: 0 bases; J trimming: 2 bases; junction bases outside the gene matches: 3. In DNA form, the CDR3 reads TGTGCCAGCAGCTTAGCTGCGGGAGGTACCTACGAGCAGTACGTC. Amino acid sequence: CASSLAAGGTYEQYV.

This clone was seen more than once but under ten times. CDR3 sequence reads: CASNPGDRGFNEQFF. DNA for the CDR3: TGTGCCAGTAACCCGGGGGACAGGGGATTCAATGAGCAGTTCTTC. The V call is TRBV19, the J call TRBJ2-1; 10 bases agree with TRBD1. The CDR3 has 15 residues. Trimming cost V 7 bases and J 6 bases; bases outside gene matches: 9. CDR1 and CDR2 from the germline V gene are LNHDA and SQIVND (reference sequence).

V is TRBV11-2 and J is TRBJ2-7, with D possibly TRBD1 on 7 matching bases. Trimming left V 5 bases short and J 0 bases short, with 17 bases between. CDR1 and CDR2 from the germline V gene are SGHAT and FQNNGV. This CDR3 comprises 16 residues. The CDR3 sequence is CASSPTAGQHSYEQYF. DNA of the CDR3: TGTGCCAGCAGCCCGACGGCGGGACAGCACTCCTACGAGCAGTACTTC. Combining the CDR3 with reference TRBV11-2 and TRBJ2-7 gives the whole variable domain EAGVAQSPRYKIIEKRQSVAFWCNPISGHATLYWYQQILGQGPKLLIQFQNNGVVDDSQLPKDRFSAERLKGVDSTLKIQPAKLEDSAVYLCASSPTAGQHSYEQYFGPGTRLTVT.

The rearrangement uses TRBV18 and TRBJ2-3, with 8 bases matching TRBD2. The germline gives CDR1 KGHSH, CDR2 LQKENI. The ends lost 6 bases at V and 3 bases at J; junction bases unmatched: 2. The CDR3 is 13 residues long. The CDR3 nucleotides read TGTGCCAGCTCGCCGGGGGGGACAGATACGCAGTATTTT. Encoded protein: CASSPGGTDTQYF.

The rearrangement links TRBV4-1 to TRBJ2-5, with a weak D call TRBD2 (6 bases). CDR1 is MGHRA, CDR2 YSYEKL, per germline. Trimming removed 0 bases from V and 5 bases from J, with 19 bases in between. This CDR3 is built from 17 residues. The CDR3 spells CASSQDTAGLLRETQYF. The CDR3 bases are TGCGCCAGCAGCCAAGATACGGCGGGACTTTTGCGGGAGACCCAGTACTTC.

This chain uses TRBV5-4 with TRBJ1-4; D gene ambiguous. The CDR3 is 13 residues long. Germline lookup yields CDR1 SGHNT and CDR2 YYREEE (reference sequence). The V end was cut by 1 base, the J end by 8 bases, with 9 bases between. CDR3 nucleotide sequence: TGTGCCAGCAGCTTGTCGCTCGGGGAAAAACTGTTTTTT. Protein: CASSLSLGEKLFF.

The CDR3 sequence: CASSLGRGGTGELFF. CDR3 coding DNA: TGTGCCAGCAGTTTGGGCAGGGGTGGCACCGGGGAGCTGTTTTTT. The chain links TRBV27 to TRBJ2-2, with D perhaps matching TRBD1 (6 bases). Germline V gene lookup returns CDR1 MNHEY and CDR2 SMNVEV (reference sequence). Deletions cut 3 bases from V and 4 bases from J, with 12 bases between. The CDR3 totals 15 residues.

CDR3 protein: CATSRGQGQSGYTF. CDR3 nucleotides: TGTGCCACCAGCAGAGGACAGGGCCAAAGCGGCTACACCTTC. The chain recombines TRBV15 with TRBJ1-2; 7 nucleotides line up with TRBD1. Germline V gene data show CDR1 as LNHNV and CDR2 as YYDKDF (reference sequence). V lost 1 base, J lost 8 bases, and 7 bases stayed unmatched. CDR3 length: 14 amino acids.

This clone was seen a few times. The chain employs TRBV29-1 and TRBJ2-1; no clear D. V shed 3 bases and J shed 3 bases, with 18 bases lying between them. The germline gives CDR1 SQVTM, CDR2 ANQGSEA. This CDR3 has 16 residues. The CDR3 nucleotides are TGCAGCGTTGATAGCCGTGTTGGTATAGGCTACAATGAGCAGTTCTTC. This sequence encodes CSVDSRVGIGYNEQFF.

V gene TRBV19 combines with J gene TRBJ2-1, with no clear D. The CDR3 totals 15 residues. The germline V gene has CDR1 LNHDA and CDR2 SQIVND (reference sequence). V was clipped by 3 bases and J by 6 bases, with 15 bases between them. The CDR3 is CASSIGPLELNEQFF. The CDR3 nucleotides are TGTGCCAGTAGTATCGGCCCCCTAGAGCTCAATGAGCAGTTCTTC.

The chain carries TRBV5-1 and TRBJ1-1; the D gene is possibly TRBD1 (5 bases). Between the trimmed V and J ends, which lost 4 bases and 3 bases, there was a span of 10 bases. The CDR3 is 13 residues long. Germline CDR1 SGHRS, CDR2 YFSETQ. Here the CDR3 DNA reads TGCGCCAGCAGCCGGAGGGGAGACACTGAAGCTTTCTTT. As protein: CASSRRGDTEAFF.

J is TRBJ2-7 and V is TRBV6-2 or TRBV6-3, with TRBD1 matching over 7 bases. This CDR3 has 15 residues. CDR1 is MNHEY, CDR2 SVGEGT, per germline. V lost 6 bases, J lost 0 bases, and 8 bases stayed unmatched. Here the CDR3 reads CASSRSGTASYEQYV. CDR3 DNA: TGTGCCAGCAGCCGCTCGGGGACAGCCTCCTACGAGCAGTACGTC.

The rearrangement uses TRBV19 and TRBJ2-1; a possible D gene is TRBD1 (6 bases). Germline V gives CDR1 LNHDA, CDR2 SQIVND (reference sequence). The V gene lost 6 bases and the J gene lost 0 bases, with 15 bases spanning the gap. The CDR3 extends over 16 amino acids. The CDR3 loop is CASSLTSTGSYNEQFF. The CDR3 nucleotides read TGTGCCAGTAGCCTCACATCGACAGGCTCCTACAATGAGCAGTTCTTC.

About this clone: At the DNA level, this CDR3 is encoded by other sequences in the same sample as well. V is TRBV19 and J is TRBJ2-3, with 7 bases aligning to TRBD1. Germline CDR1 and CDR2: LNHDA and SQIVND (reference sequence). This CDR3 has 12 residues. Unmatched junction bases numbered 0, after V lost 3 bases and J lost 6 bases. CDR3 region: CASSIRGDTQYF. In DNA, the CDR3 is TGTGCCAGTAGTATCAGGGGGGATACGCAGTATTTT.

This chain links TRBV5-4 with TRBJ2-2; TRBD2 aligns across 14 bases. The CDR3 is 19 residues long. Germline V gene sequence: CDR1 SGHNT, CDR2 YYREEE (reference sequence). V was pared by 0 bases and J by 4 bases, with 8 bases of the junction left unmatched. DNA for the CDR3: TGTGCCAGCAGCTTGGATCCGACTAGCGGGGGGGCGAGCACCGGGGAGCTGTTTTTT. Amino acid sequence: CASSLDPTSGGASTGELFF.

The rearrangement links TRBV10-3 to TRBJ1-1; TRBD1 aligns across 8 bases. This CDR3 has 16 residues. V was pared by 3 bases and J by 0 bases, with 6 bases of the junction left unmatched. Germline values: CDR1 ENHRY, CDR2 SYGVKD. The CDR3 DNA follows: TGTGCCATCAGTGAACAGGGGGGCTCCATGAACACTGAAGCTTTCTTT. It yields the protein CAISEQGGSMNTEAFF.

The rearrangement uses TRBV2 and TRBJ2-1, with TRBD2 as a possible D gene (7 bases). In germline, CDR1 is SNHLY, CDR2 FYNNEI. The V and J ends lost 4 bases and 9 bases respectively, with 16 bases between them. The CDR3 has 14 residues. CDR3 nucleotide sequence: TGTGCCAGCAGTGGATCGAGGGGAGGGGGTGAGCAGTTCTTC. This sequence encodes CASSGSRGGGEQFF.

The V call is TRBV4-1, the J call TRBJ2-7; the D is unclear. V was pared by 6 bases and J by 4 bases, with 13 bases between. The CDR3 totals 13 residues. Germline V gene sequence: CDR1 MGHRA, CDR2 YSYEKL. The CDR3, as DNA: TGCGCCAGCAGTCACGCACTCCTATACGAGCAGTACTTC. It specifies CASSHALLYEQYF.

The chain recombines TRBV5-6 with TRBJ2-7; TRBD2 matches at 9 bases. With 4 bases clipped from V and 1 base from J, the junction kept 6 bases outside the gene matches. Germline-derived CDR1 and CDR2 are SGHDT and YYEEEE. The CDR3 is 15 amino acids. CDR3 protein: CASSRMRGGSYEQYV. CDR3 bases: TGTGCCAGCAGCCGCATGCGGGGGGGATCCTACGAGCAGTACGTC.

CDR3 protein: CASSIGTTDQPQHF. For the CDR3, the DNA is TGTGCCAGTAGTATAGGGACTACGGATCAGCCCCAGCATTTT. The rearrangement links TRBV19 to TRBJ1-5, with D unresolved. V was trimmed by 1 base and J by 5 bases, leaving 9 bases between them. Looked up from germline, CDR1 is LNHDA and CDR2 is SQIVND (reference sequence). The CDR3 runs 14 residues.

The rearrangement links TRBV2 to TRBJ1-5; possibly TRBD1 for D (6 bases). Trimming cost V 4 bases and J 0 bases, with 10 bases left between them. The CDR3 loop spans 15 amino acids. Germline values: CDR1 SNHLY, CDR2 FYNNEI. The CDR3 is CASSGSRGSNQPQHF. In nucleotides, the CDR3 is TGTGCCAGCAGTGGAAGCAGGGGTAGCAATCAGCCCCAGCATTTT.

The V gene is TRBV4-1, the J gene TRBJ2-1; no firm D call. CDR3 length: 14 residues. V lost 1 base, J lost 5 bases, and 9 bases lay in between. Germline CDR1 reads MGHRA; CDR2 reads YSYEKL. CDR3 amino acids: CASSQVAGNNEQFF. CDR3 DNA: TGCGCCAGCAGCCAAGTGGCTGGCAACAATGAGCAGTTCTTC.